The next 13 T cell receptor beta chains were all read from a single sample in a study of beta chain bispecific antibodies for T cell cancers. The study, taken as a whole, reports: In these mixed samples, most targeted TRBV reads derived from the leukemia cell line. Anti-TRBV12 exposure, compared with anti-CD19, reduced the TRBV12-3 proportion of TRBV signal by about 99%.

Either OKT3 anti-CD3 antibody or CD3/CD28 beads expanded T cells from blood mononuclear cells over roughly 3 days. Their antigen targets remain unknown. TCRdb reprocessed the 5' RACE reads with MiXCR, giving one entry per CDR3 protein. The table shows 20,000 to 25,000 distinct CDR3 sequences, with about 2% occurring only once. Specimen: healthy donor T cells cultured with leukemia cells, collected from a culture containing a bispecific antibody targeting TCR Vbeta12. These receptors originate from a human donor in good health. Some clones in this sample may be carry-over from other donors' samples.

In this sample, this clonotype turned up many times. The chain has TRBV20-1 and TRBJ2-3; TRBD1 matches at 7 bases. CDR1 is DFQATT and CDR2 is SNEGSKA in the germline V gene (reference sequence). Trimming cost V 3 bases and J 7 bases; bases outside gene matches: 10. This CDR3 region has 14 residues. Here the CDR3 reads CSARGEGQINTQYF. CDR3 DNA sequence: TGCAGTGCTAGGGGAGAGGGACAGATAAATACGCAGTATTTT.

This clonotype was seen repeatedly, ten times or more. This chain links TRBV3-1 with TRBJ1-6; no clear D. CDR3 length equals 16 residues. Trimming pared 0 bases from V and 6 bases from J, leaving 12 bases between. CDR1 is LGHDT, CDR2 YNNKEL, per germline (reference sequence). The CDR3 sequence is CASSQDFAGGNSPLHF. For the CDR3, the DNA is TGTGCCAGCAGCCAAGATTTTGCAGGTGGTAATTCACCCCTCCACTTT.

At least ten counts were recorded for this clonotype. The chain uses TRBV5-4 and TRBJ2-1; TRBD2 matches at 12 bases. Germline CDR1 and CDR2: SGHNT and YYREEE (reference sequence). The CDR3 contains 17 residues. Trimming cost V 4 bases and J 9 bases; bases outside gene matches: 14. CDR3 region: CASSTQASGGADAEQFF. The CDR3 nucleotides read TGTGCCAGCAGCACACAGGCTAGCGGGGGGGCCGATGCTGAGCAGTTCTTC.

This clonotype was counted many times. The chain carries TRBV7-3 and TRBJ2-3, with TRBD2 matching over 8 bases. V was clipped by 0 bases and J by 6 bases; unmatched bases: 11. The germline V gene encodes CDR1 SGHTA and CDR2 FQGTGA. CDR3 length: 17 amino acids. This CDR3 is CASSLTQRGGPWDTQYF. In nucleotides, the CDR3 is TGTGCCAGCAGCTTAACTCAACGGGGGGGTCCGTGGGATACGCAGTATTTT.

This clonotype was observed at least ten times. This rearrangement joins TRBV3-1 to TRBJ1-2; D possibly corresponds to TRBD1 (6 bases). CDR1 and CDR2 from the germline V gene are LGHDT and YNNKEL (reference sequence). The CDR3 runs 13 residues. V was shortened by 3 bases and J by 8 bases, with 13 bases between the two germline ends. CDR3 sequence: CASSQDRFQGYTF. The CDR3, as DNA: TGTGCCAGCAGCCAGGACAGATTTCAGGGCTACACCTTC.

At least ten counts were recorded for this clonotype. J is TRBJ2-1 and V is TRBV5-5; TRBD2 is a possible D gene (6 bases). V dropped 4 bases and J dropped 2 bases, with 16 bases sitting between them. There are 16 residues in the CDR3. The germline V gene encodes CDR1 SGHKS and CDR2 YYEKEE (reference sequence). The DNA of the CDR3 is TGTGCCAGCAGCCCGGGAGTGGCCACCCCCTACAATGAGCAGTTCTTC. Its protein product is CASSPGVATPYNEQFF.

The sample holds many counts of this clonotype. The chain employs TRBV9 and TRBJ2-3; possible D gene TRBD2, 6 bases. CDR1 and CDR2 (germline): SGDLS, YYNGEE. This CDR3 contains 17 residues. Trimming pared 4 bases from V and 2 bases from J, leaving 20 bases between. The CDR3 DNA is TGTGCCAGCAGCCTCGGAGGGGCGCGAAGCCCCACAGATACGCAGTATTTT. Amino acid sequence: CASSLGGARSPTDTQYF.

This clonotype was observed at least ten times. This rearrangement joins TRBV20-1 to TRBJ2-3; no firm D call. V lost 2 bases and J 2 bases, leaving 14 bases between the germline ends. Per germline, CDR1 DFQATT and CDR2 SNEGSKA (reference sequence). This CDR3 has 15 amino acids. CDR3 DNA sequence: TGCAGTGCTAGAAATAATAGGGCCTCCACAGATACGCAGTATTTT. Protein sequence: CSARNNRASTDTQYF.

This clonotype occurred many times. The chain has TRBV30 and TRBJ1-2; 9 nucleotides agree with TRBD1. Germline CDR1 GTSNPN, CDR2 SVGIG (reference sequence). The junction had 5 bases not matched to a gene; V was cut back by 5 bases and J by 7 bases. CDR3 size: 12 residues. The chain's CDR3 is CAWLQGAGGYTF. The CDR3 DNA reads as TGTGCCTGGTTACAGGGGGCTGGTGGCTACACCTTC. Complete variable domain (other parts from reference TRBV30 and TRBJ1-2): SQTIHQWPATLVQPVGSPLSLECTVEGTSNPNLYWYRQAAGRGLQLLFYSVGIGQISSEVPQNLSASRPQDRQFILSSKKLLLSDSGFYLCAWLQGAGGYTFGSGTRLTVV.

There are many counts of this clonotype. The J gene is TRBJ2-3, the V gene TRBV7-3; 10 nucleotides align to TRBD2. CDR1 is SGHTA and CDR2 is FQGTGA in the germline V gene. V gave up 5 bases and J gave up 5 bases; unmatched junction bases: 4. This CDR3 contains 14 residues. The CDR3 loop reads CASSPAGGQDTQYF. CDR3 bases: TGTGCCAGCAGCCCAGCGGGGGGGCAAGATACGCAGTATTTT.

The table lists this clonotype with many counts. The chain combines TRBV5-4 with TRBJ1-1; TRBD1 matches 7 bases. V lost 6 bases to trimming and J lost 2 bases; unmatched junction nucleotides: 7. The CDR3 is 14 residues long. Germline loops: CDR1 SGHNT, CDR2 YYREEE (reference sequence). This CDR3 reads CASTRDRVNTEAFF. In nucleotides, the CDR3 is TGTGCCAGCACACGAGACAGGGTAAACACTGAAGCTTTCTTT.

This clonotype was detected ten times or more. The chain couples TRBV28 to TRBJ2-3; D is ambiguous. The ends were cut back, 7 bases at V and 1 base at J, with 15 bases in the middle. Germline V gives CDR1 MDHEN, CDR2 SYDVKM. The CDR3 is made up of 15 amino acids. The CDR3 reads CASKELWAGTDTQYF. The CDR3 DNA follows: TGTGCCAGCAAGGAGCTGTGGGCAGGCACAGATACGCAGTATTTT.

The rearrangement links TRBV28 to TRBJ1-2, with 7 bases fitting TRBD1. V trimming: 6 bases; J trimming: 8 bases; junction bases outside the gene matches: 6. The V gene's germline CDR1 is MDHEN and CDR2 SYDVKM. The CDR3 is made up of 12 amino acids. The CDR3 protein is CASSGQAVGYTF. The CDR3 bases are TGTGCCAGCAGCGGACAGGCCGTGGGCTACACCTTC.